These 14 T cell receptor beta chains came from one sample sequenced in a study of T cell repertoires in cytomegalovirus infection. TCRdb passed the reads through MiXCR, listing each CDR3 protein once. The sample lists about 830,000 distinct CDR3 sequences; about 30% were seen once. The antigens of these receptors remain unknown. Sequences were derived from cultured CD8+ T cells from PBMCs, sampled from culture after CMV antigen stimulation. These receptors were collected from a human donor in good health (CMV status not recorded). Some clones in this sample may be carry-over from other donors' samples.

This clonotype was observed a handful of times. The chain has TRBV10-3 and TRBJ1-6; 10 bases are shared with TRBD1. CDR3 size: 12 residues. Unmatched junction bases numbered 1, after V lost 7 bases and J lost 10 bases. Germline CDR1 is ENHRY and CDR2 is SYGVKD. The CDR3 here is CAITDRGSPLHF. DNA of the CDR3: TGTGCCATCACGGACAGGGGGTCACCCCTCCACTTT.

This clonotype was detected a few times. The genes are TRBV7-3 and TRBJ1-3; the D gene is possibly TRBD1 (6 bases). V dropped 5 bases and J dropped 4 bases, with 18 bases sitting between them. The CDR3 is 16 amino acids. Germline V gives CDR1 SGHTA, CDR2 FQGTGA. Written as DNA, the CDR3 is TGTGCCAGCAGCCCCTGGGGGGCACCGAGGGGAAACACCATATATTTT. It is translated as CASSPWGAPRGNTIYF.

A word on this clonotype: Since a much larger clone is just one base distant, this may be a read error. This rearrangement joins TRBV7-6 to TRBJ2-5; a weak D match, TRBD2 (5 bases). CDR1 is SGHVS and CDR2 is FNYEAQ in the germline V gene. This CDR3 comprises 15 residues. CDR3 loop: CTSSLEGYGGGTQYF. In DNA, the CDR3 is TGTACCAGCAGCTTAGAGGGCTACGGTGGTGGGACCCAGTACTTC.

J is TRBJ2-4 and V is TRBV7-2; D possibly corresponds to TRBD2 (7 bases). The CDR3 is 16 amino acids. CDR1 and CDR2 (germline): SGHTA, FQGNSA. V was trimmed by 5 bases and J by 4 bases, leaving 18 bases between them. CDR3 protein: CASSPGEGGVKNIQYF. In DNA, the CDR3 is TGTGCCAGCAGCCCCGGGGAGGGGGGCGTGAAAAACATTCAGTACTTC.

This clonotype was picked up many times. The CDR3 region has the DNA TGTGCCAGCAGTTTCAGGGCGGAAGGCTACACCTTC. Protein sequence: CASSFRAEGYTF. The chain has TRBV7-8 and TRBJ1-2, with D possibly being TRBD1 (5 bases). CDR3 length: 12 amino acids. Trimming took 6 bases from V and 8 from J, leaving 13 bases between them. Germline V CDR1 and CDR2: SGHVS, FQNEAQ. Full variable domain (missing parts from reference TRBV7-8 and TRBJ1-2): GAGVSQSPRYKVAKRGQDVALRCDPISGHVSLFWYQQALGQGPEFLTYFQNEAQLDKSGLPSDRFFAERPEGSVSTLKIQRTQQEDSAVYLCASSFRAEGYTFGSGTRLTVV.

For this clonotype: Relative to the germline gene, one junction end is altered; a read error may explain this. The chain links TRBV7-4 to TRBJ2-7; 9 bases fit TRBD1. The CDR3 contains 14 residues. The germline CDR1 and CDR2 sequences are SGHVT and SQSDAQ. The CDR3, as DNA: TGTGCCAACAGCTCTCGGGACAGGGAATACGAGCAGTACTTC. Translating gives CANSSRDREYEQYF.

This clonotype was seen at least ten times. The chain has TRBV18 and TRBJ2-7; 7 bases match TRBD1. CDR1 is KGHSH, CDR2 LQKENI, per germline. Germline trimming cut 6 bases from V and 3 bases from J; bases unmatched to any gene: 11. The CDR3 loop spans 15 amino acids. CDR3 residues: CASSRGQRPLYEQYV. The CDR3 DNA is TGTGCCAGCTCCCGGGGACAGAGACCTCTCTACGAGCAGTACGTC.

The rearrangement links TRBV6-1 to TRBJ2-1, with 10 bases identical to TRBD1. The V segment lost 5 bases and the J segment 10 bases; nucleotides outside the gene matches: 8. This CDR3 region has 14 residues. Looked up from germline, CDR1 is MNHNS and CDR2 is SASEGT. As DNA, the CDR3 is TGTGCCAGCAGTCTTGACAGGGGGCGGTGGGAGCAGTTCTTC. Translation: CASSLDRGRWEQFF.

This clonotype was seen a few times. This chain uses TRBV11-3 with TRBJ2-2; TRBD1 aligns across 9 bases. CDR1 is SGHNT, CDR2 YENEEA, per germline. CDR3 length: 17 residues. J was trimmed by 6 bases and V by 1 base; bases with no gene match: 9. The CDR3 region has the DNA TGTGCCAGCAGCTTAGGCCGGGACAGGGCCACGGCCGGGGAGCTGTTTTTT. It translates to CASSLGRDRATAGELFF.

This clonotype was seen a handful of times. J is TRBJ2-7 and V is TRBV28; D is unresolved. Germline lookup yields CDR1 MDHEN and CDR2 SYDVKM. The CDR3 runs to 12 residues. Trimming took off 2 bases at V and 6 bases at J, with 8 bases between the two ends. The CDR3 nucleotides are TGTGCCAGCAGTTTAGACTGGTCCGAGCAGTACGTC. Amino acid sequence: CASSLDWSEQYV.

The chain employs TRBV7-3 and TRBJ2-1; weak D call: TRBD2 (6 bases). V gave up 5 bases and J gave up 5 bases, with 13 bases separating them. Germline V gives CDR1 SGHTA, CDR2 FQGTGA. This CDR3 is 14 amino acids long. CDR3 amino acids: CASSPPAGNNEQFF. The CDR3 coding sequence is TGTGCCAGCAGCCCTCCGGCGGGGAACAATGAGCAGTTCTTC.

The table lists this clonotype with a few counts. The V gene is TRBV19, the J gene TRBJ2-1; 7 positions agree with TRBD1. There are 14 residues in the CDR3. The V gene end was trimmed by 9 bases and the J gene end by 7 bases; junction bases not matched to a gene: 12. Germline CDR1 reads LNHDA; CDR2 reads SQIVND (reference sequence). The CDR3 bases are TGTGCCAGCACCTCGACAGGGCTGATTAATGAGCAGTTCTTC. This encodes CASTSTGLINEQFF.

Only a few counts were recorded for this clonotype. The chain is built from TRBV4-3 and TRBJ1-2, with D maybe TRBD1 (5 bases). Trimming removed 4 bases from V and 2 bases from J, with 11 bases in between. CDR3 length equals 14 residues. Per germline, CDR1 LGHNA and CDR2 YSLEER. The CDR3 DNA reads TGCGCCAGCAGCCCCTGGGGGGGGAACTATGGCTACACCTTC. The encoded protein is CASSPWGGNYGYTF.

V is TRBV10-2 and J is TRBJ1-1; TRBD1 agrees at 9 bases. Trimming removed 7 bases from V and 4 bases from J; junction bases left unmatched: 4. This CDR3 comprises 13 residues. In germline, CDR1 is WSHSY, CDR2 SAAADI. In DNA form, the CDR3 reads TGCGCCAGCAACCCGGACAGGGGCACTGAAGCTTTCTTT. Translating it yields CASNPDRGTEAFF.